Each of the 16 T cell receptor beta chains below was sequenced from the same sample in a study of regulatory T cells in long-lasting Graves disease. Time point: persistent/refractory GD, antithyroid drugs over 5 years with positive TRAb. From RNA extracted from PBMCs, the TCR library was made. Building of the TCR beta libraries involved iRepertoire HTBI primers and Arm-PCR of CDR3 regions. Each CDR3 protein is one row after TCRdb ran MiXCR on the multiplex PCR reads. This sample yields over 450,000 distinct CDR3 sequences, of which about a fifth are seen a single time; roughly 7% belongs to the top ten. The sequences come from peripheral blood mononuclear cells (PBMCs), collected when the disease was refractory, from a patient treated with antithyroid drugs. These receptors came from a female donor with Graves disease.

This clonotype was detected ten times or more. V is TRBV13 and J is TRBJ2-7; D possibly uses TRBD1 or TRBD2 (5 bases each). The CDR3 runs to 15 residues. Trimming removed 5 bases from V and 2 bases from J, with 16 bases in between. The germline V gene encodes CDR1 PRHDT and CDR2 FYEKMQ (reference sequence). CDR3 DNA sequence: TGTGCCAGCAGCAAACCGGGACCCAGGGCCTACGAGCAGTACTTC. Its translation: CASSKPGPRAYEQYF.

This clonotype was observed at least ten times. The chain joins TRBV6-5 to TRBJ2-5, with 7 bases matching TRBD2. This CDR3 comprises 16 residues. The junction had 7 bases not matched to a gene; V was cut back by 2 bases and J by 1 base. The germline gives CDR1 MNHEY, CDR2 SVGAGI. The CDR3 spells CASSYGTGTTQETQYF. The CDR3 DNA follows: TGTGCCAGCAGTTACGGGACCGGGACTACCCAAGAGACCCAGTACTTC.

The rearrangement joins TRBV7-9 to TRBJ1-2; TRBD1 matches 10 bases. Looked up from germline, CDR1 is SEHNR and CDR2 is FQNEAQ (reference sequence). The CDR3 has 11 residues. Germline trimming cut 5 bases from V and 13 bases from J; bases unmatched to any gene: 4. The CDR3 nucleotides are TGTGCCAGCAGCAGACAGGGGGCCTCCACCTTC. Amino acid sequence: CASSRQGASTF.

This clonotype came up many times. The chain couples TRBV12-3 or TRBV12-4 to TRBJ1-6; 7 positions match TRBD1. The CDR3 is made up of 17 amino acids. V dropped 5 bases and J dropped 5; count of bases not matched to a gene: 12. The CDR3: CASSVEPGQRDNSPLHF. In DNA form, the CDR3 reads TGTGCCAGCAGTGTCGAGCCGGGACAGCGAGATAATTCACCCCTCCACTTT.

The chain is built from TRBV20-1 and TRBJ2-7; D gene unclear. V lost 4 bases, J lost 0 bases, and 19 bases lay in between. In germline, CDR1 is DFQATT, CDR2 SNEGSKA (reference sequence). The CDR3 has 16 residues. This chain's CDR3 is CSATTSDSASSYEQYF. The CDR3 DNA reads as TGCAGTGCTACGACGTCCGATAGTGCCAGCTCCTACGAGCAGTACTTC.

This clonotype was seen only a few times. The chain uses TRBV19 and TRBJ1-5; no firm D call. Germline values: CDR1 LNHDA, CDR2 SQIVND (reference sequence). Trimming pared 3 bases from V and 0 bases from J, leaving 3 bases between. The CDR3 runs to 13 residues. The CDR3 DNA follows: TGTGCCAGTAGTATGAGTAGCAATCAGCCCCAGCATTTT. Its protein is CASSMSSNQPQHF.

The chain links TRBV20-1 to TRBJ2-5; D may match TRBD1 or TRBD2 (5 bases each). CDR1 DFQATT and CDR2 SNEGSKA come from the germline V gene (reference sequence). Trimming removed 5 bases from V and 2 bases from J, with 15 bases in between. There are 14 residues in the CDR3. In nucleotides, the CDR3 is TGCAGTGCTGGGGACGGAGCGAATCAAGAGACCCAGTACTTC. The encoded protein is CSAGDGANQETQYF.

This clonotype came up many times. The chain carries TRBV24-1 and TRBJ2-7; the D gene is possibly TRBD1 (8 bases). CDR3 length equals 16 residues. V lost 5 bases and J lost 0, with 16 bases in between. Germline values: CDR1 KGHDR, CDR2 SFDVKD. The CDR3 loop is CATSAGGGQGSYEQYF. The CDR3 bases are TGTGCCACCAGTGCGGGGGGAGGACAGGGCTCCTACGAGCAGTACTTC.

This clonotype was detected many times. The CDR3 region has the DNA TGTGCCAGCAGCCACGATGCAACTAATGAAAAACTGTTTTTT. Encoded protein: CASSHDATNEKLFF. The chain links TRBV11-2 to TRBJ1-4; D is uncertain. The CDR3 contains 14 residues. The germline V gene has CDR1 SGHAT and CDR2 FQNNGV. Trimming took off 5 bases at V and 0 bases at J, with 7 bases between the two ends. The entire variable domain, with the rest obtained from reference TRBV11-2 and TRBJ1-4, is as follows: EAGVAQSPRYKIIEKRQSVAFWCNPISGHATLYWYQQILGQGPKLLIQFQNNGVVDDSQLPKDRFSAERLKGVDSTLKIQPAKLEDSAVYLCASSHDATNEKLFFGSGTQLSVL.

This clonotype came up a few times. The CDR3, as DNA: TGTGCCAGCAAACGACAGGTGGGAGAGACCCAGTACTTC. Residues: CASKRQVGETQYF. V and J are TRBV9 and TRBJ2-5, with D perhaps TRBD1 (6 bases). The CDR3 length is 13 residues. With 6 bases removed from V and 4 bases from J, the gap between germline ends came to 13 bases. The germline V gene has CDR1 SGDLS and CDR2 YYNGEE.

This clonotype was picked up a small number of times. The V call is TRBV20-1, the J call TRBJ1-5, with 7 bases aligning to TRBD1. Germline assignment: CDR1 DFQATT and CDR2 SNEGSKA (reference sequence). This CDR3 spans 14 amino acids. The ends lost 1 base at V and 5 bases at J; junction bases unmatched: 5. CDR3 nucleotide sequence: TGCAGTGCTAGAGGGACAGGAACGGATCAGCCCCAGCATTTT. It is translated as CSARGTGTDQPQHF.

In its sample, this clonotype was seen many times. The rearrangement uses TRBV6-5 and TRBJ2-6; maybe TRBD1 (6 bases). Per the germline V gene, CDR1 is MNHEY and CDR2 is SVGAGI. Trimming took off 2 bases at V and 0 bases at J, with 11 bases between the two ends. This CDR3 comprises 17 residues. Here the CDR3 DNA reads TGTGCCAGCAGTTACCGGGACACAAGCTCTGGGGCCAACGTCCTGACTTTC. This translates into CASSYRDTSSGANVLTF.

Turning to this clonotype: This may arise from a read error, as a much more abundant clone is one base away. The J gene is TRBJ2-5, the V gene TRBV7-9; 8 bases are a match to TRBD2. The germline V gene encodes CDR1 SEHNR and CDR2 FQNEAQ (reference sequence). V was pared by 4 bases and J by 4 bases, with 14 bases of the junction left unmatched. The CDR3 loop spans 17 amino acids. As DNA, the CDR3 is TGTGCCAGCAGCTCACTCGTCGGGAGGGGGACGCGAGAGACCCAGTACTTC. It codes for CASSSLVGRGTRETQYF.

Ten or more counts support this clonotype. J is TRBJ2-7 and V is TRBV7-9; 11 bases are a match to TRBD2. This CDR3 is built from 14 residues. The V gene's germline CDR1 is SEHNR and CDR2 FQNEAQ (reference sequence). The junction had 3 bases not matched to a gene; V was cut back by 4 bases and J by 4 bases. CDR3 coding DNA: TGTGCCAGCAGCTCTAGCGGGGGGCTTTACGAGCAGTACTTC. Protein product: CASSSSGGLYEQYF.

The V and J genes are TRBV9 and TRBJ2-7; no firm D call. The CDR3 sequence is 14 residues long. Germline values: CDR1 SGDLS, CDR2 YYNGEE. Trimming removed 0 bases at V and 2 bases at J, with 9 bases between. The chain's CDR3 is CASSVALSTYEQYF. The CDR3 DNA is TGTGCCAGCAGCGTAGCCCTCTCCACCTACGAGCAGTACTTC.

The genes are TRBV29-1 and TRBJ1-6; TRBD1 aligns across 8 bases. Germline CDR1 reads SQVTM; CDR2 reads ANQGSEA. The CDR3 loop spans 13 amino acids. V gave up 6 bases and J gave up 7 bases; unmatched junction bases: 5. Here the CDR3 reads CSVRAGGNSPLHF. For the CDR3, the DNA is TGCAGCGTCCGGGCAGGGGGCAATTCACCCCTCCACTTT.